These 5 T cell receptor beta chains share one sample of origin, sequenced in a study of T cells in Graves' hyperthyroidism and ophthalmopathy. Amplification of TCR beta CDR3 regions was performed using RNA transcripts as template. HTBI primers were employed in a first-round RT-PCR of the TCR CDR3. From the multiplex PCR reads, TCRdb called clonotypes with MiXCR, one entry per CDR3 protein. The profile shows hundreds of thousands of distinct CDR3 sequences, 35% to 45% of them singletons. The source material was blood. The receptor source for this set is a man between 18 and 35 years old with Graves' hyperthyroidism.

A single count supports this clonotype. A clone one base away is much larger, so this may be a read error. This chain uses TRBV9 with TRBJ2-7; tentative D call: TRBD2 (5 bases). Germline CDR1 reads SGDLS; CDR2 reads YYNGEE. This CDR3 is built from 14 residues. CDR3 sequence: CAGSVAGGVAEQYF. The DNA for the CDR3 is TGTGCCGGCAGCGTAGCTGGAGGTGTCGCCGAGCAGTACTTC.

The chain combines TRBV19 with TRBJ2-7; D is ambiguous. CDR3 length: 13 amino acids. The V end lost 3 bases, the J end lost 3 bases, and 9 bases lay between the germline ends. CDR1 and CDR2 from the germline V gene are LNHDA and SQIVND (reference sequence). The CDR3, as DNA: TGTGCCAGTAGTATTGCCCCGGGCTACGAGCAGTACTTC. Protein product: CASSIAPGYEQYF.

This chain joins TRBV12-3 or TRBV12-4 and TRBJ1-2; 8 bases match TRBD1. The CDR3 totals 15 residues. J was trimmed by 1 base and V by 5 bases; bases with no gene match: 6. Here the CDR3 reads CASSDSGGVNYGYTF. As DNA, the CDR3 is TGTGCCAGCAGTGATTCAGGGGGCGTTAACTATGGCTACACCTTC.

This clonotype has only a few counts. The chain is built from TRBV19 and TRBJ2-7; D tentatively reads TRBD1 or TRBD2 (6 bases each). The CDR3 has 14 amino acids. From germline, CDR1 is LNHDA and CDR2 SQIVND (reference sequence). Between the trimmed V and J ends, which lost 7 bases and 3 bases, there was a span of 16 bases. The CDR3 loop reads CASTKGGADYEQYF. CDR3 nucleotides: TGTGCCAGTACCAAGGGGGGAGCCGACTACGAGCAGTACTTC.

The chain has TRBV2 and TRBJ1-4; D is possibly TRBD1 (5 bases). This CDR3 spans 12 amino acids. Germline CDR1 reads SNHLY; CDR2 reads FYNNEI. In nucleotides, the CDR3 is TGTGCAGCAAGCGCAGGGAGGGAAAAACTGTTTTTT. It codes for CAASAGREKLFF. Drawing the rest from reference TRBV2 and TRBJ1-4, the complete variable domain is EPEVTQTPSHQVTQMGQEVILRCVPISNHLYFYWYRQILGQKVEFLVSFYNNEISEKSEIFDDQFSVERPDGSNFTLKIRSTKLEDSAMYFCAASAGREKLFFGSGTQLSVL.